Listed here is a single T cell receptor (beta chain). These data are taken from a study of blood T cell repertoires in COVID-19. Authors' methods: Amplification of reference gene primers provided the estimated nucleated cell counts. The data were produced by immunoSEQ multiplex PCR, yet TCRdb's version contains in-frame clones alone and is incomplete. D and trimming come from the DNA, and the V and J calls and clone size come from that table. The sample holds approximately 260,000 clones, 85% to 90% seen once. This CDR3 comprises 15 residues. Germline values: CDR1 SGHAT, CDR2 FQDESV (reference sequence). Trimming shortened V by 3 bases and J by 5 bases, and 14 bases separated the two germline ends.

The clonotype originates from an older woman who had recovered from COVID-19. Input material: PBMCs or T cells enriched from blood (not recorded which). This chain connects TRBV11-1 to TRBJ1-5; perhaps TRBD1 as D (6 bases). CDR3 bases: TGTGCCAGCAGCTTGGGCGGACAGACCGATCAGCCCCAGCATTTT. The encoded protein is CASSLGGQTDQPQHF.